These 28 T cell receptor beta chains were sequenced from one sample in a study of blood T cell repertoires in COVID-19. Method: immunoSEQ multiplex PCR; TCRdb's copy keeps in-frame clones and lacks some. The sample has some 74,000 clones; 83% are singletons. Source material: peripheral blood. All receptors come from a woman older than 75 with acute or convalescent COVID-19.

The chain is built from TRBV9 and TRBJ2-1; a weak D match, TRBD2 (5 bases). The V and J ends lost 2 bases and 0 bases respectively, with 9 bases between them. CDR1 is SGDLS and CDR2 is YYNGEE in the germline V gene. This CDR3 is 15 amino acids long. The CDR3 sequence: CASSVSASSYNEQFF. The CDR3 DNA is TGTGCCAGCAGCGTTAGCGCTAGCTCCTACAATGAGCAGTTCTTC.

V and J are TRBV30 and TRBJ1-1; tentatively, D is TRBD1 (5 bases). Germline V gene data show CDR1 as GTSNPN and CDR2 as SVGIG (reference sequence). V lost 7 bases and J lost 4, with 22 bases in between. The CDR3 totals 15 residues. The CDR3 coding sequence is TGTGCCTCCAGGGAACAACCACCCCTAGTCACTGAAGCTTTCTTT. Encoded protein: CASREQPPLVTEAFF.

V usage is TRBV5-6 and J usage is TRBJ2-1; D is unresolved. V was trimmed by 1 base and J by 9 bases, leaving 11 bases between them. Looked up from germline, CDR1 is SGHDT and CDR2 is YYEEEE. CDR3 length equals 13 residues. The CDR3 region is CASSLPETGEQFF. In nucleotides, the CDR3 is TGTGCCAGCAGCTTGCCCGAGACTGGTGAGCAGTTCTTC.

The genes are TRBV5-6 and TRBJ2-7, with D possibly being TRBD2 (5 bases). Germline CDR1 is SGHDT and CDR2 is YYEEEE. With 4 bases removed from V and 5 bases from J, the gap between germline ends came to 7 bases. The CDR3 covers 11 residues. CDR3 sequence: CASSAGHEQYF. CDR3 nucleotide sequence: TGTGCCAGCAGCGCGGGCCACGAGCAGTACTTC.

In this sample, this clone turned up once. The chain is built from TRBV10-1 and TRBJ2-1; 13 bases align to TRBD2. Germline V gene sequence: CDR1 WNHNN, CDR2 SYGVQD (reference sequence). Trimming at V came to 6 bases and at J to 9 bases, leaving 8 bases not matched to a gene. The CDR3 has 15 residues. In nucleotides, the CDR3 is TGCGCCAGCAGCGAACTAGCGGGGGGGTTAAGTGAGCAGTTCTTC. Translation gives CASSELAGGLSEQFF.

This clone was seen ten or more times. The CDR3 spells CASSSGQGAGRTEAFF. In DNA form, the CDR3 reads TGCGCCAGCAGCTCAGGACAGGGGGCCGGGCGCACTGAAGCTTTCTTT. J is TRBJ1-1 and V is TRBV5-1; 11 nucleotides agree with TRBD1. The CDR3 spans 16 residues. From germline, CDR1 is SGHRS and CDR2 YFSETQ. V shed 3 bases and J 4 bases; nucleotides not matched to a gene: 8.

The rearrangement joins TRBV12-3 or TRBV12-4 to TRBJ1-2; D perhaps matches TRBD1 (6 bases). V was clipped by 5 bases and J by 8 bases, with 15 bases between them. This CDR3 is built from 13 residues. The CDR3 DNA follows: TGTGCCAGCAGTCTGACAGGCCTGACGGGCTACACCTTC. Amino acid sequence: CASSLTGLTGYTF.

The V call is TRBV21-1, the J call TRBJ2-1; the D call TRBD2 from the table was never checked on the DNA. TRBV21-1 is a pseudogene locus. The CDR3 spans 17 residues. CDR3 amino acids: CASSKAPSSGRDNEQFF. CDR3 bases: TGTGCCAGCAGCAAAGCCCCCTCCAGCGGGAGGGACAATGAGCAGTTCTTC.

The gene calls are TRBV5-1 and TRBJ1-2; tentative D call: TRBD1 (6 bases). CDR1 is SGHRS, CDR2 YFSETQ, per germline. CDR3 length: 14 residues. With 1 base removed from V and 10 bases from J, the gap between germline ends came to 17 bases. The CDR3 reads CASSLLQGQSDYTF. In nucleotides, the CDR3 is TGCGCCAGCAGCTTGCTGCAGGGGCAAAGCGACTACACCTTC.

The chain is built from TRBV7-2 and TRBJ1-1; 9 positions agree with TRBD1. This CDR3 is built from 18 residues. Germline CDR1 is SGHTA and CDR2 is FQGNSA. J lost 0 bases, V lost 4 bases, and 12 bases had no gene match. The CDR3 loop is CASSSSGQGRLVNTEAFF. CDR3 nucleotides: TGTGCCAGCAGCTCATCCGGACAGGGGCGACTTGTGAACACTGAAGCTTTCTTT.

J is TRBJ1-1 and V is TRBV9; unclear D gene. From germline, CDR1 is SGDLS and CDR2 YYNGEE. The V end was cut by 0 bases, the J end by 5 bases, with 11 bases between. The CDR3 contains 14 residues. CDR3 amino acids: CASSVVGDRTEAFF. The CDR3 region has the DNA TGTGCCAGCAGCGTAGTGGGAGATAGAACTGAAGCTTTCTTT.

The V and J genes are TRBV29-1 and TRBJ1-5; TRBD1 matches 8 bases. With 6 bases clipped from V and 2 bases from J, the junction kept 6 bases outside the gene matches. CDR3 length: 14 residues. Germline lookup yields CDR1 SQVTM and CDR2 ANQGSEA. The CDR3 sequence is CSVGQEGGNQPQHF. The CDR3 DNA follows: TGCAGCGTGGGACAGGAAGGCGGCAATCAGCCCCAGCATTTT. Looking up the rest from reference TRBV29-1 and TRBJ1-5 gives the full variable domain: SAVISQKPSRDICQRGTSLTIQCQVDSQVTMMFWYRQQPGQSLTLIATANQGSEATYESGFVIDKFPISRPNLTFSTLTVSNMSPEDSSIYLCSVGQEGGNQPQHFGDGTRLSIL.

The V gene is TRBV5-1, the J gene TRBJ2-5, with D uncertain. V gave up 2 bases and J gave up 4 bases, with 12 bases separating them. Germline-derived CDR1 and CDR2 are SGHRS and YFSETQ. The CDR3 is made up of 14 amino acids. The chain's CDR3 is CASSFESVGETQYF. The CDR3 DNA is TGCGCCAGCAGCTTTGAAAGCGTTGGAGAGACCCAGTACTTC.

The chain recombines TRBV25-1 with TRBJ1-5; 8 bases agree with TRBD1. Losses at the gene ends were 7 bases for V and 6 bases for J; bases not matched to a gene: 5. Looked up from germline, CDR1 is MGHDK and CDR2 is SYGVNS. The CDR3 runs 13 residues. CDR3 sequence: CASTGQGGQPQHF. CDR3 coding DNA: TGTGCCAGCACCGGACAGGGAGGTCAGCCCCAGCATTTT.

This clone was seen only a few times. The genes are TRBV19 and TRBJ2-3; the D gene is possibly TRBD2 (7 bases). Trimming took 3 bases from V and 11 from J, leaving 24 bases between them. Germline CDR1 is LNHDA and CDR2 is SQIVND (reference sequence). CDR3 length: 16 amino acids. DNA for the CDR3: TGTGCCAGTAGTATGAATGGACAGTCCCGCGGGAGTGGGCAGTATTTT. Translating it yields CASSMNGQSRGSGQYF. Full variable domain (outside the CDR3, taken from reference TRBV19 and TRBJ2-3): DGGITQSPKYLFRKEGQNVTLSCEQNLNHDAMYWYRQDPGQGLRLIYYSQIVNDFQKGDIAEGYSVSREKKESFPLTVTSAQKNPTAFYLCASSMNGQSRGSGQYFGPGTRLTVL.

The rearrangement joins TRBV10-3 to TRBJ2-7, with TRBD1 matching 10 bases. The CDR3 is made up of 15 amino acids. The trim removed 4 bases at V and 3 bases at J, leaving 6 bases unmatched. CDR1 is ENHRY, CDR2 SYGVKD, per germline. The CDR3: CAISGGTGENYEQYF. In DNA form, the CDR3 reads TGTGCCATCAGTGGAGGGACAGGGGAAAACTACGAGCAGTACTTC.

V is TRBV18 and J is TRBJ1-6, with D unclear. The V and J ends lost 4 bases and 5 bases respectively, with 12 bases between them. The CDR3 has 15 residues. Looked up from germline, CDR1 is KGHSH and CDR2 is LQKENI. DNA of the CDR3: TGTGCCAGCTCACTGTTTGACTCAAATAATTCACCCCTCCACTTT. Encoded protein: CASSLFDSNNSPLHF.

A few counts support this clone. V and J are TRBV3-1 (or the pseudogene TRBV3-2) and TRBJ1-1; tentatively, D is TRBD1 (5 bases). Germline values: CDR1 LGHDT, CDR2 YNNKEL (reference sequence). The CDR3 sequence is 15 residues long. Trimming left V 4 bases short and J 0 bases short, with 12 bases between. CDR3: CASSPTGGVNTEAFF. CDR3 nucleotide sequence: TGTGCCAGCAGCCCCACAGGAGGGGTGAACACTGAAGCTTTCTTT.

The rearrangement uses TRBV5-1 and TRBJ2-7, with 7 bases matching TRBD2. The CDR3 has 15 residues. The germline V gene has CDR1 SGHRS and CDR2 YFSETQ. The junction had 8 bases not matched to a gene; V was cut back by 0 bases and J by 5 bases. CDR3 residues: CASSLAAAGFNEQYF. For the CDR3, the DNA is TGCGCCAGCAGCTTGGCCGCAGCGGGGTTCAACGAGCAGTACTTC.

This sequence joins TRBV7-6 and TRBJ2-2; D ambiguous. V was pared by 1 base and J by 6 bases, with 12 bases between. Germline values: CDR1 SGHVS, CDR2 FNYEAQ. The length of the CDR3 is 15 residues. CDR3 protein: CASSLEVGAAGELFF. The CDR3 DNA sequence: TGTGCCAGCAGCTTAGAGGTTGGCGCGGCCGGGGAGCTGTTTTTT.

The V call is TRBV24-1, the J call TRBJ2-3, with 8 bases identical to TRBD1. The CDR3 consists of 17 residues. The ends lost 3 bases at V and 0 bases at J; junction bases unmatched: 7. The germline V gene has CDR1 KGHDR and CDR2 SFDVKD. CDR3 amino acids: CATSDGLQGDSTDTQYF. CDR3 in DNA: TGTGCCACCAGTGATGGCCTACAGGGGGATAGCACAGATACGCAGTATTTT.

The CDR3 sequence is CASSKVSGARNQPQHF. In DNA form, the CDR3 reads TGTGCCAGCAGCAAAGTGTCAGGGGCGCGCAATCAGCCCCAGCATTTT. This rearrangement joins TRBV21-1 to TRBJ1-5; the D segment call TRBD1 is taken from the table without a DNA check. TRBV21-1 is deemed a pseudogene. There are 16 residues in the CDR3.

The CDR3 loop reads CATSDGRRDRGLTDTQYF. DNA of the CDR3: TGTGCCACCAGTGATGGCCGGCGGGACAGGGGCCTCACAGATACGCAGTATTTT. The chain employs TRBV24-1 and TRBJ2-3; 10 bases agree with TRBD1. The CDR3 runs to 18 residues. J gave up 2 bases and V 3 bases, and 10 bases lay outside the gene matches. CDR1 is KGHDR and CDR2 is SFDVKD in the germline V gene.

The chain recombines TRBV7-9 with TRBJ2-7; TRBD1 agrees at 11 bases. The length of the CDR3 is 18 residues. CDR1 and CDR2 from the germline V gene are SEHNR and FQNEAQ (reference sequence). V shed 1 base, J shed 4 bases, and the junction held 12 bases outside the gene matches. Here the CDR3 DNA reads TGTGCCAGCAGCTTAGGGTCGGGACAGGGGGTCCTCCCGTACGAGCAGTACTTC. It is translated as CASSLGSGQGVLPYEQYF.

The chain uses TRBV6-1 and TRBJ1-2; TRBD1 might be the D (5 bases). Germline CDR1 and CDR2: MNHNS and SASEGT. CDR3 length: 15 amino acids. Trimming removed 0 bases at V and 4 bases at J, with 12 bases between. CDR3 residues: CASSEALQGIYGYTF. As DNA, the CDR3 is TGTGCCAGCAGTGAAGCGCTTCAGGGAATCTATGGCTACACCTTC.

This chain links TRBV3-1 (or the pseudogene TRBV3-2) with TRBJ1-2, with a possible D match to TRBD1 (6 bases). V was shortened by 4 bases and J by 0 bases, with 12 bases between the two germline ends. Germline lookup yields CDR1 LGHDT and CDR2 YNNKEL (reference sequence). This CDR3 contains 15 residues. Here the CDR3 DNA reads TGTGCCAGCAGCCGAGGGGGGGCCGCTAACTATGGCTACACCTTC. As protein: CASSRGGAANYGYTF.

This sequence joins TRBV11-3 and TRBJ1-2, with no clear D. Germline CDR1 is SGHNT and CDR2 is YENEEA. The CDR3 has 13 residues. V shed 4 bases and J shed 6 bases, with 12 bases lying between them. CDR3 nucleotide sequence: TGTGCCAGCAGCTCCGCAGGCAAAGATGGCTACACCTTC. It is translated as CASSSAGKDGYTF. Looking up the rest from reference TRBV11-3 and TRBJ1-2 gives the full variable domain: EAGVVQSPRYKIIEKKQPVAFWCNPISGHNTLYWYLQNLGQGPELLIRYENEEAVDDSQLPKDRFSAERLKGVDSTLKIQPAELGDSAVYLCASSSAGKDGYTFGSGTRLTVV.

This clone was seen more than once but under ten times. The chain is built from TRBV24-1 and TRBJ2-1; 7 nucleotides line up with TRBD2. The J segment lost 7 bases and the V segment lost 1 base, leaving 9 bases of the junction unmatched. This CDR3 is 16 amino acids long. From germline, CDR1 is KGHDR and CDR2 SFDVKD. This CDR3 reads CATSDFSGTRRNEQFF. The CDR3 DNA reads TGTGCCACCAGTGATTTCAGCGGGACCCGTAGGAATGAGCAGTTCTTC.